The rows below give T cell receptor beta chains drawn from one sample of a study of T cells in Graves' hyperthyroidism and ophthalmopathy. TCRdb reprocessed the multiplex PCR reads via MiXCR and lists one record per CDR3 protein. The sample yields roughly 500,000 distinct CDR3 sequences, more than 15% seen once. What was sequenced was blood. The receptors shown here come from a woman aged 25 to 39 with Graves' ophthalmopathy. Both conserved end residues are part of each CDR3. A D gene is named only where the DNA matches it firmly. Size values are once, few and many counts, or a class for expanded clones, and some rows have none.

>TRBJ1-2|TRBV3-1|-|many
TGTGCCAGCACCGGTCTCAGAAAAGATAACTATGGCTACACCTTC
CASTGLRKDNYGYTF
>TRBJ2-4|TRBV30|-|many
TGTGCCTGGAGTGTACTGGGGAGTTGGGGAGCCAAAAACATTCAGTACTTC
CAWSVLGSWGAKNIQYF
>TRBJ1-3|TRBV2|-|many
TGTGCCAGCGGGGGAGGAAACACCATATATTTT
CASGGGNTIYF
>TRBJ2-1|TRBV3-1|-|few
TGTGCCAGCAGCCAAGACCCGACTAGGAATGAGCAGTTCTTC
CASSQDPTRNEQFF
>TRBJ2-1|TRBV20-1|TRBD2|-
TGCAGTGCTAGGGGGTTAGCGGGACGTCATGAGCAGTTCTTC
CSARGLAGRHEQFF
>TRBJ2-1|TRBV28|TRBD1|many
TGTGCCAGCAGTGGACTGACAGGGTCTAGCGAGCAGTTCTTC
CASSGLTGSSEQFF
>TRBJ2-5|TRBV7-2|TRBD2|many
TGTGCCAGCAGCCAGGGACTAGCGGCACAAGAGACCCAGTACTTC
CASSQGLAAQETQYF
>TRBJ1-3|TRBV12-3/TRBV12-4|TRBD1|few
TGTGCCAGCAGCCCCAGGGGGGGGGCTAGTGGAAACACCATATATTTT
CASSPRGGASGNTIYF
>TRBJ2-5|TRBV2|-|-
TGTGCCAGCAGCGCTTTAGATGCTGAAGGGACCCAGTACTTC
CASSALDAEGTQYF
>TRBJ2-2|TRBV20-1|-|few
TGCAGTGCTAGAACGGGCCTGACGGCAGGGGAGCTGTTTTTT
CSARTGLTAGELFF
>TRBJ2-7|TRBV7-2|TRBD2|few
TGTGCCAGCAGCTTAACGGGAGGGGGTTTGGAGCAGTACTTC
CASSLTGGGLEQYF
>TRBJ1-4|TRBV20-1|TRBD1|few
TGCAGTGCTAGAGACCAGACTCGGGACAGGGTTGTATTAACTAATGAAAAACTGTTTTTT
CSARDQTRDRVVLTNEKLFF
>TRBJ1-5|TRBV7-9|-|-
TGTGCCAGCAGCTCCAGTCGCAATCAGCCCCAGCATTTT
CASSSSRNQPQHF
>TRBJ2-3|TRBV4-3|-|many
TGCGCCAGCAGCCAAGACGGGCCGACTTCTAGCACAGATACGCAGTATTTT
CASSQDGPTSSTDTQYF
>TRBJ1-3|TRBV29-1|-|many
TGCAGCGTTGATCTGCCGGGGCTCGGAAACACCATATATTTT
CSVDLPGLGNTIYF
>TRBJ2-3|TRBV30|-|-
TGTGCCTGGACAGGGGACGGAGATACGCAGTATTTT
CAWTGDGDTQYF
>TRBJ1-2|TRBV2|-|many
TGTGCCAGCAGTGCCGAGAAGGGATCCAACTATGGCTACACCTTC
CASSAEKGSNYGYTF
>TRBJ1-4|TRBV29-1|TRBD1|-
TGCAGCGTGTGGGGGACAGGGAATGAAAAACTGTTTTTT
CSVWGTGNEKLFF
>TRBJ1-2|TRBV9|-|-
TGTGCCAGCAGCCCCTACGGGGGTTCGGAAGGTGATGGCTACACCTTC
CASSPYGGSEGDGYTF
>TRBJ2-7|TRBV28|-|many
TGTGCCAGCAGTCGGGCCTACGAGCAGTACTTC
CASSRAYEQYF
>TRBJ2-3|TRBV20-1|-|many
TGCAGTGCTAGATCCGGGACTAGCACAGATACGCAGTATTTT
CSARSGTSTDTQYF
>TRBJ2-3|TRBV18|-|-
TGTGCCAGCTCCCTTCGCAAAGTGACAGGAACCACAGATACGCAGTATTTT
CASSLRKVTGTTDTQYF
>TRBJ2-1|TRBV24-1|TRBD1|few
TGTGCCACCACTGCAGGGGGCTTGGGGAATGAGCAGTTCTTC
CATTAGGLGNEQFF
>TRBJ2-1|TRBV7-2|TRBD2|-
TGTGCCAGCAGCGCCGGACTAGCACCGTTCTTC
CASSAGLAPFF
>TRBJ1-2|TRBV7-3|-|-
TGTGCCAGCAGCTCCGACCCTTGGGGTAACTATGGCTACACCTTC
CASSSDPWGNYGYTF
>TRBJ1-1|TRBV12-3/TRBV12-4|-|many
TGTGCCAGCACCGCCGGGACATCGAACACTGAAGCTTTCTTT
CASTAGTSNTEAFF
>TRBJ2-7|TRBV4-2|TRBD1|few
TGTGCCAGCAGCCAAGGCATGGGACAGGGGTCCTACGAGCAGTACTTC
CASSQGMGQGSYEQYF
>TRBJ2-7|TRBV20-1|TRBD1|many
TGCAGTGCTAGAGCTCGGCGGGACAGGGGGCAGTGGGAGCAGTACTTC
CSARARRDRGQWEQYF
>TRBJ2-3|TRBV27|TRBD1|-
TGTGCCAGCAGTTCCCCATCCTCCGGGACAGACACAGATACGCAGTATTTT
CASSSPSSGTDTDTQYF
>TRBJ2-1|TRBV4-3|-|-
TGCGCCAGCAGCCACGAAAGACAGGGCGGGGACAATGAGCAGTTCTTC
CASSHERQGGDNEQFF
>TRBJ2-7|TRBV25-1|TRBD2|few
TGTGCCAGCAGTTGGCGGGAGGGATACGAGCAGTACTTC
CASSWREGYEQYF
>TRBJ2-7|TRBV28|TRBD2|-
TGTGCCAGCGGGGGGGGCGGGAGGGGGGCCTACGAGCAGTACTTC
CASGGGGRGAYEQYF
>TRBJ2-1|TRBV3-1|-|-
TGTGCCAGCAGCCAAGATAGGGGAACCGATGAGCAGTTCTTC
CASSQDRGTDEQFF
>TRBJ2-1|TRBV6-1|TRBD2|-
TGTGCCAGCAGTTCGTTAGCGGGAGGGCCAGTCAATGAGCAGTTCTTC
CASSSLAGGPVNEQFF
>TRBJ2-3|TRBV28|-|many
TGTGCCAGCGGGGCGCCCAGCACAGATACGCAGTATTTT
CASGAPSTDTQYF
>TRBJ2-5|TRBV4-1|-|many
TGCGCCAGCAGCCAAGTTCCCAGAGAGACCCAGTACTTC
CASSQVPRETQYF
>TRBJ1-2|TRBV27|TRBD1|many
TGTGCCAGCAGTTTACAGAAACAGGGGTCTGGCTACACCTTC
CASSLQKQGSGYTF
>TRBJ1-5|TRBV20-1|TRBD1|many
TGCAGTGTAGGGGACACAGGGGACAATCAGCCCCAGCATTTT
CSVGDTGDNQPQHF
>TRBJ1-1|TRBV13|-|-
TGTGCCAGCAGCTTATTTCAGGAGGGGTACCCCATGAACACTGAAGCTTTCTTT
CASSLFQEGYPMNTEAFF
>TRBJ1-5|TRBV24-1|-|few
TGTGCCACCAGTGAGGGTCCTCAGCCCCAGCATTTT
CATSEGPQPQHF
>TRBJ2-1|TRBV20-1|-|-
TGCAGTGCTCAAGAGGGGGAAGTTAGGAATGAGCAGTTCTTC
CSAQEGEVRNEQFF
>TRBJ1-1|TRBV7-9|-|-
TGTGCCAGCAGCTTAGTAAGAGGGATCCTAATGGACACTGAAGCTTTCTTT
CASSLVRGILMDTEAFF
>TRBJ1-5|TRBV28|-|few
TGTGCCAGCAGTTTAGTGTTTCAGCCCCAGCATTTT
CASSLVFQPQHF
>TRBJ2-1|TRBV24-1|TRBD2|many
TGTGCCACCAGTGATCCCCAGAGGACTAGCGTTATATCCTCGGGGCAGTTCTTC
CATSDPQRTSVISSGQFF
>TRBJ2-5|TRBV20-1|-|-
TGCAGTGCTAGCCGCCAGGGGTGGGGAGAGACCCAGTACTTC
CSASRQGWGETQYF
>TRBJ2-7|TRBV28|-|many
TGTGCCAGCAGTTTTCCCAAGGGGTTTTCAAACGAGCAGTACTTC
CASSFPKGFSNEQYF
>TRBJ2-1|TRBV9|-|many
TGTGCCAGCAGCGTATCTATCTACAATGAGCAGTTCTTC
CASSVSIYNEQFF
>TRBJ2-1|TRBV12-3/TRBV12-4|TRBD2|many
TGTGCCAGCAGCTCACTAGCGTTAGTTAATGAGCAGTTCTTC
CASSSLALVNEQFF
>TRBJ2-2|TRBV5-5|TRBD2|many
TGTGCCAGCAGCTTTTTAGCGGGAGAAAGGGGCACCGGGGAGCTGTTTTTT
CASSFLAGERGTGELFF
>TRBJ1-2|TRBV4-3|-|many
TGCGCCAGCAGCCAAGAAGGGGGGAGCTTTAACGGCTACACCTTC
CASSQEGGSFNGYTF
>TRBJ2-5|TRBV28|TRBD1|few
TGTGCCAGCCGCAACAGGGGCAGCCCCCAAGAGACCCAGTACTTC
CASRNRGSPQETQYF
>TRBJ2-1|TRBV4-2|-|-
TGTGCCAGCAGCCAAGAAATTGACAGTAATGAGCAGTTCTTC
CASSQEIDSNEQFF
>TRBJ2-3|TRBV6-5|-|-
TGTGCCAGCAGTTACCCCAGGGATACCTACACAGATACGCAGTATTTT
CASSYPRDTYTDTQYF
>TRBJ2-7|TRBV7-9|-|many
TGTGCCAGCAGCTTAGTCGGCAGGCCCTACGAGCAGTACTTC
CASSLVGRPYEQYF
>TRBJ2-1|TRBV7-9|TRBD1|-
TGTGCCAGCAGCCCATGGACAGGGGTGGCCTACAATGAGCAGTTCTTC
CASSPWTGVAYNEQFF
>TRBJ2-7|TRBV29-1|-|-
TGCAGCGTTGGCCAATCCTACGAGCAGTACTTC
CSVGQSYEQYF
>TRBJ2-5|TRBV20-1|TRBD1|many
TGCAGTGCTAAGACAGGGGCGAACTACCAAGAGACCCAGTACTTC
CSAKTGANYQETQYF
>TRBJ2-3|TRBV5-1|TRBD2|once
TGCGCCAGCAGCTTGGCCGGGACCAGCGGGAGGGCTAGCACAGATACGCAGTATTTT
CASSLAGTSGRASTDTQYF
>TRBJ1-1|TRBV29-1|TRBD1|many
TGCAGCGTTGAACGGGACAGGGAAGACACTGAAGCTTTCTTT
CSVERDREDTEAFF
>TRBJ2-3|TRBV7-9|-|many
TGTGCCAGCAGCTTAGGTCTTGGAGGAGATACGCAGTATTTT
CASSLGLGGDTQYF